This entry describes one T cell receptor beta chain. V was cut by 0 bases and J by 0 bases, with 7 bases left in between. The CDR3 spans 16 residues. Germline-derived CDR1 and CDR2 are SGHKS and YYEKEE (reference sequence). Authors' processing steps: For nucleated cells, counts were estimated from reference gene primer amplification. Sequencing was performed with immunoSEQ multiplex PCR; in TCRdb, only in-frame clones are kept and a portion is missing. Clone size and V and J calls were adopted from that table, with D and trimming inferred from the DNA. The repertoire holds 90,000 to 150,000 clones, with 80% to 90% as singletons. The entry originates in a study of blood T cell repertoires in COVID-19. At the level of the study: Donors in the United States, Italy and Spain gave samples during acute or convalescent COVID-19. PBMCs, B-cell-depleted T cells, or T cells provided the cDNA or gDNA that made up the material.

This clonotype was sampled from a human donor in a cohort sampled during active COVID-19. The material sequenced was peripheral blood. This chain joins TRBV5-5 and TRBJ1-6; D is uncertain. The CDR3 is CASSLVGSSYNSPLHF. The CDR3 DNA follows: TGTGCCAGCAGCTTGGTTGGGAGCTCCTATAATTCACCCCTCCACTTT.